This T cell receptor beta chain stems from a study of a mutant IDH1 vaccine in newly diagnosed glioma. With 0 bases removed from V and 7 bases from J, the gap between germline ends came to 7 bases. This CDR3 comprises 13 residues. The V gene's germline CDR1 is SGHNT and CDR2 YYREEE (reference sequence). The assay was immunoSEQ multiplex PCR, and TCRdb's table has in-frame clones only and misses some. The table has under 40,000 clones, around nine tenths seen once. Time point of the sample: week 47, end of study. What each vaccine dose contained was 300 ug of mutant IDH1 20-mer peptide, accompanied by topical imiquimod. This clone came up a few times. Its antigen is unknown.

The chain combines TRBV5-4 with TRBJ2-2, with D possibly being TRBD2 (5 bases). This TCR was recovered from a man in his forties with glioma. Material: PBMCs, obtained from a glioma patient whose treatment included an IDH1 peptide vaccine. CDR3 sequence (DNA): TGTGCCAGCAGCTTGGGGGCGGGCGGGGAGCTGTTTTTT. This encodes CASSLGAGGELFF.